This TCR beta chain is from a study of cytomegalovirus exposure and HLA in healthy donors. There are a few counts of this clone. Its antigen is still unknown. Overall study results and limits: Association of a missense DCLRE1C variant with TCR beta V- and J-gene trimming was reported in a later analysis.

In the PCR, 60 Vbeta and 13 Jbeta primers were used. Measured with immunoSEQ multiplex PCR; TCRdb has only the in-frame clones, and not every one. The sample lists over 85,000 clones, roughly four fifths seen once, with 3% to 4% in the top ten. The CDR3 runs to 14 residues. The V end was cut by 6 bases, the J end by 6 bases, with 17 bases between. Germline CDR1 SNHLY, CDR2 FYNNEI. This TCR came from a man aged 40-49 years in good health and CMV-seronegative. Sequences were obtained from PBMCs. The chain couples TRBV2 to TRBJ1-1; D possibly corresponds to TRBD1 (5 bases). The DNA for the CDR3 is TGTGCCAGCAGCATGGGACGGGGGATAGCTGAAGCTTTCTTT. It translates to CASSMGRGIAEAFF.